This T cell receptor (beta chain) was sequenced for a study of CD8 T cells in ankylosing spondylitis. Study results and limitations: A TCR beta motif of several highly homologous variants seemed to mark ankylosing spondylitis blood.

Per the germline V gene, CDR1 is LGHNA and CDR2 is YNFKEQ. With V trimmed by 4 bases and J by 6 bases, 13 bases remained unmatched. The CDR3 loop spans 16 amino acids. TCRdb reprocessed the 5' RACE reads via MiXCR and lists one record per CDR3 protein. The sample includes about 800,000 distinct CDR3 sequences, roughly 12% seen only once; the top ten take 0.51%. Concerning this clonotype itself: Its matching antigen is unknown.

This rearrangement joins TRBV4-2 to TRBJ2-7, with 9 nucleotides matching TRBD1. Sequenced: blood, either unsorted or a sorted T cell fraction (not recorded which). This TCR was recovered from a male donor with ankylosing spondylitis. The DNA for the CDR3 is TGTGCCAGCAGCCGAAAAGATTTAGGGACAGGGTTCGAGCAGTACTTC. Its translation: CASSRKDLGTGFEQYF.